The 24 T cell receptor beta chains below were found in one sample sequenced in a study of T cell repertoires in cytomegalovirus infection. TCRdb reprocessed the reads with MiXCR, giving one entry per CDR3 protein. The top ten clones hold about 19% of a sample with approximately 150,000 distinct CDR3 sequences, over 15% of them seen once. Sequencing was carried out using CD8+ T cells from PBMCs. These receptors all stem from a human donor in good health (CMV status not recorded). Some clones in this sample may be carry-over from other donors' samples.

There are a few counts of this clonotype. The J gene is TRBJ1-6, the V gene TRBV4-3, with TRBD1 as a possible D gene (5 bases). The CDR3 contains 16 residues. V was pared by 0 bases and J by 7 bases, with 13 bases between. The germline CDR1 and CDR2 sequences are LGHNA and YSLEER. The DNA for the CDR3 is TGCGCCAGCAGCCAAGATAAGGGACGGGGAAATTCACCCCTCCACTTT. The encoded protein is CASSQDKGRGNSPLHF.

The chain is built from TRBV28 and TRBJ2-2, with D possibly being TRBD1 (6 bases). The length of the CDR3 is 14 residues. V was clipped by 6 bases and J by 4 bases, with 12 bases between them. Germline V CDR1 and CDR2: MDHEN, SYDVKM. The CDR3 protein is CASRAGVVTGELFF. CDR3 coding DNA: TGTGCCAGCAGGGCAGGGGTCGTCACCGGGGAGCTGTTTTTT. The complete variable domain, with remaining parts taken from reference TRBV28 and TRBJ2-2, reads DVKVTQSSRYLVKRTGEKVFLECVQDMDHENMFWYRQDPGLGLRLIYFSYDVKMKEKGDIPEGYSVSREKKERFSLILESASTNQTSMYLCASRAGVVTGELFFGEGSRLTVL.

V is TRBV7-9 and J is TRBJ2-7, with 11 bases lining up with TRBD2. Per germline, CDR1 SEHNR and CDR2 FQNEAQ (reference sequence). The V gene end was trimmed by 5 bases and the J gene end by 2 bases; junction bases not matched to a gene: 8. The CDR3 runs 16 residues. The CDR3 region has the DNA TGTGCCAGCAGCCCTTATAGCGGGAGGGCCCCCTACGAGCAGTACTTC. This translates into CASSPYSGRAPYEQYF.

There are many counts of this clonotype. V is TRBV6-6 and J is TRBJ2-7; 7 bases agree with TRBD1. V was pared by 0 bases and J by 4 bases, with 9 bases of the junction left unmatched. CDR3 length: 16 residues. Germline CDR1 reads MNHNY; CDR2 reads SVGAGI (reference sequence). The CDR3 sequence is CASSYSDPPGGYEQYF. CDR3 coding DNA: TGTGCCAGCAGTTACTCGGATCCCCCAGGGGGATACGAGCAGTACTTC.

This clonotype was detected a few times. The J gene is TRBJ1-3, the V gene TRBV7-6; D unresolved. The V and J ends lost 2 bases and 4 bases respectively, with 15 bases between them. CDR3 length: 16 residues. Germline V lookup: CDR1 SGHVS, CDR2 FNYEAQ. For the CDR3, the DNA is TGTGCCAGCAGCTTACCCCGGACTAAGTCGGGAAACACCATATATTTT. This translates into CASSLPRTKSGNTIYF.

The CDR3 DNA reads as TGTGCCAGCAGGGACTTAAGTGGGACTAGCGGGCCGAGCGATGAGCAGTTCTTC. Translated: CASRDLSGTSGPSDEQFF. The chain has TRBV6-2 or TRBV6-3 and TRBJ2-1; 12 nucleotides agree with TRBD2. The germline CDR1 and CDR2 sequences are MNHEY and SVGEGT. The trim removed 6 bases at V and 8 bases at J, leaving 17 bases unmatched. The CDR3 has 18 residues.

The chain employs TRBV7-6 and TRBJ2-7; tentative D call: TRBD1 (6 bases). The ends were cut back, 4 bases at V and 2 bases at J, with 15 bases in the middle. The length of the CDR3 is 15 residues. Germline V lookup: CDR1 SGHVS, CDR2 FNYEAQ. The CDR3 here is CASSSTGHPPYEQYF. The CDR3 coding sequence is TGTGCCAGCAGCTCTACGGGACACCCACCCTACGAGCAGTACTTC.

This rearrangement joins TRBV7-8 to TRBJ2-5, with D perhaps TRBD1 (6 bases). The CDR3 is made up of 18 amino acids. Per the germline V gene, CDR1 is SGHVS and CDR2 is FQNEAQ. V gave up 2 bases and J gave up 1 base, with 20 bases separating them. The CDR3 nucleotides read TGTGCCAGCAGCTTACGGACAGCTCTCCACGGCGGCCAAGAGACCCAGTACTTC. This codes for CASSLRTALHGGQETQYF.

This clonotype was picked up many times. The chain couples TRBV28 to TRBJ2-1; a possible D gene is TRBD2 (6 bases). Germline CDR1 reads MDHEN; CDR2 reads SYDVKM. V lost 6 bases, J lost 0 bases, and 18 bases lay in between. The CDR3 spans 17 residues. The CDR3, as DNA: TGTGCCAGCAGCCAACCGCGGGGCTCCCTCTCCTACAATGAGCAGTTCTTC. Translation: CASSQPRGSLSYNEQFF. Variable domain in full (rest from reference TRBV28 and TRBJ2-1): DVKVTQSSRYLVKRTGEKVFLECVQDMDHENMFWYRQDPGLGLRLIYFSYDVKMKEKGDIPEGYSVSREKKERFSLILESASTNQTSMYLCASSQPRGSLSYNEQFFGPGTRLTVL.

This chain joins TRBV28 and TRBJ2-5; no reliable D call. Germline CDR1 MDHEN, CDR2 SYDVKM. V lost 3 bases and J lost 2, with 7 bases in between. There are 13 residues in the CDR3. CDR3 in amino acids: CASSFYGQETQYF. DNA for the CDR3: TGTGCCAGCAGTTTTTACGGACAAGAGACCCAGTACTTC.

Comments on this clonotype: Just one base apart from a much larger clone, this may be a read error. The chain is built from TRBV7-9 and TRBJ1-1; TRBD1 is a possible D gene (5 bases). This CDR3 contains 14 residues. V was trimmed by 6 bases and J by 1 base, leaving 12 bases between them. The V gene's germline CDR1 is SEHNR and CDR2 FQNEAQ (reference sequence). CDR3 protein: CASRGEQRNTEAFF. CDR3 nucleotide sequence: TGTGCCAGCAGGGGGGAGCAGAGGAACACTGAAGCTTTCTTT.

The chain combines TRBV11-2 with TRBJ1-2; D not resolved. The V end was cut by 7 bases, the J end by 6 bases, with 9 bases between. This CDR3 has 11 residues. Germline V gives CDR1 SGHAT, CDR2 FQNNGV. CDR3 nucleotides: TGTGCCAGCATAGGGTTCGATGGCTACACCTTC. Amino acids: CASIGFDGYTF.

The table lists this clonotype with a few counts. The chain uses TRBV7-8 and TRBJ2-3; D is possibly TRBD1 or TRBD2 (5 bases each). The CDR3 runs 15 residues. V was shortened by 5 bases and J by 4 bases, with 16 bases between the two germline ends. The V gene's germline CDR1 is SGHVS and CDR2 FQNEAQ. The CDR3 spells CASSPSGAGPDTQYF. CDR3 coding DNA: TGTGCCAGCAGCCCATCCGGGGCCGGTCCAGATACGCAGTATTTT.

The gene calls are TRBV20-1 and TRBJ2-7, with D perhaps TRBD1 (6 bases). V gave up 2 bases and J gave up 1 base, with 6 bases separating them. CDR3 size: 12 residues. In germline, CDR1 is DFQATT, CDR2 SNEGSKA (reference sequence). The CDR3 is CSARQGSYEQYF. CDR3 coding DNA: TGCAGTGCTAGACAGGGGTCCTACGAGCAGTACTTC.

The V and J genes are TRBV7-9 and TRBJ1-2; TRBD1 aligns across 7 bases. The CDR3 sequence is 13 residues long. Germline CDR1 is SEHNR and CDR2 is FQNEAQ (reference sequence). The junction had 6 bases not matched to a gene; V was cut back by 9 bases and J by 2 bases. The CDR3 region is CASSQTGNYGYTF. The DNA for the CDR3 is TGTGCCAGTTCCCAGACAGGGAACTATGGCTACACCTTC.

CDR3 protein: CASSSELSNEQFF. In nucleotides, the CDR3 is TGTGCCAGCAGCTCCGAGCTTAGCAATGAGCAGTTCTTC. V and J are TRBV7-9 and TRBJ2-1, with D unclear. Trimming stripped 4 bases from V and 6 bases from J, with 10 bases between. Germline assignment: CDR1 SEHNR and CDR2 FQNEAQ (reference sequence). The CDR3 is made up of 13 amino acids.

CDR3 nucleotides: TGTGCCAGCAGTTATACGAACACTGAAGCTTTCTTT. It yields the protein CASSYTNTEAFF. V usage is TRBV6-2 or TRBV6-3 and J usage is TRBJ1-1; D gene unclear. Between the trimmed V and J ends, which lost 3 bases and 1 base, there was a span of 3 bases. The CDR3 consists of 12 residues. Germline-derived CDR1 and CDR2 are MNHEY and SVGEGT.

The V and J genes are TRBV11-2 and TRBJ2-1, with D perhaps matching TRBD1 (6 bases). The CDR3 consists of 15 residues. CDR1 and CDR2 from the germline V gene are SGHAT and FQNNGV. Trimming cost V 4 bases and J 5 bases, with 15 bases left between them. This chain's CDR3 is CASSSWGLAHNEQFF. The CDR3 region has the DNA TGTGCCAGCAGCTCGTGGGGGCTCGCTCACAATGAGCAGTTCTTC.

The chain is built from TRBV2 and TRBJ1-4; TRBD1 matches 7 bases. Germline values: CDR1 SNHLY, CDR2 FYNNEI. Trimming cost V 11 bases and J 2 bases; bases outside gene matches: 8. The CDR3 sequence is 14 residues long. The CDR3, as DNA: TGTGCCGGAACCGGGACAGACACTAATGAAAAACTGTTTTTT. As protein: CAGTGTDTNEKLFF. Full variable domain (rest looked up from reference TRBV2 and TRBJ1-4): EPEVTQTPSHQVTQMGQEVILRCVPISNHLYFYWYRQILGQKVEFLVSFYNNEISEKSEIFDDQFSVERPDGSNFTLKIRSTKLEDSAMYFCAGTGTDTNEKLFFGSGTQLSVL.

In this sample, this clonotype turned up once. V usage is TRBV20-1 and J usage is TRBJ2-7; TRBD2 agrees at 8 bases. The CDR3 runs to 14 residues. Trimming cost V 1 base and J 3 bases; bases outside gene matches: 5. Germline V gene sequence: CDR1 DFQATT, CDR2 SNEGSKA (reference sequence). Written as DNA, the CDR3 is TGCAGTGCTAGAGTCGCGGGAGGCATCTACGAGCAGTACTTC. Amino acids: CSARVAGGIYEQYF.

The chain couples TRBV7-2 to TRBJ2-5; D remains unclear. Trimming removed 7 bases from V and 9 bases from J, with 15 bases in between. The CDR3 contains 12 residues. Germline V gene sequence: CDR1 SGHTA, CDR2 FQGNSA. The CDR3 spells CASTPRLASQYF. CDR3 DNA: TGTGCCAGCACCCCCAGGTTGGCGTCCCAGTACTTC.

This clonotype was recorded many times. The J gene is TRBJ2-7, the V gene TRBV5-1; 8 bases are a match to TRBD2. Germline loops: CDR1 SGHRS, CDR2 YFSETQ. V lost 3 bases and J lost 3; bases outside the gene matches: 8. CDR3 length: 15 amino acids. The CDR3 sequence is CASSSEGSGGYEQYF. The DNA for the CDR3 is TGCGCCAGCAGCTCGGAGGGCAGCGGGGGCTACGAGCAGTACTTC.

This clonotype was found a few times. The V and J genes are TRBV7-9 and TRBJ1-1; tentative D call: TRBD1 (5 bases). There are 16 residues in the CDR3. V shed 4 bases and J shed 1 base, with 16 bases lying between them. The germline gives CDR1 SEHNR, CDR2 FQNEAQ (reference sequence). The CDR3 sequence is CASSSLRVAGNTEAFF. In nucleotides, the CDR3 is TGTGCCAGCAGCTCCCTCAGGGTCGCGGGGAACACTGAAGCTTTCTTT.

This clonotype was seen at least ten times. For the CDR3, the DNA is TGTGCCACCAGCAGAGAGGCGGGAGCTTACAATGAGCAGTTCTTC. Amino acids: CATSREAGAYNEQFF. This chain connects TRBV15 to TRBJ2-1, with 7 bases matching TRBD2. The junction had 3 bases not matched to a gene; V was cut back by 0 bases and J by 4 bases. CDR1 is LNHNV and CDR2 is YYDKDF in the germline V gene (reference sequence). This CDR3 spans 15 amino acids.